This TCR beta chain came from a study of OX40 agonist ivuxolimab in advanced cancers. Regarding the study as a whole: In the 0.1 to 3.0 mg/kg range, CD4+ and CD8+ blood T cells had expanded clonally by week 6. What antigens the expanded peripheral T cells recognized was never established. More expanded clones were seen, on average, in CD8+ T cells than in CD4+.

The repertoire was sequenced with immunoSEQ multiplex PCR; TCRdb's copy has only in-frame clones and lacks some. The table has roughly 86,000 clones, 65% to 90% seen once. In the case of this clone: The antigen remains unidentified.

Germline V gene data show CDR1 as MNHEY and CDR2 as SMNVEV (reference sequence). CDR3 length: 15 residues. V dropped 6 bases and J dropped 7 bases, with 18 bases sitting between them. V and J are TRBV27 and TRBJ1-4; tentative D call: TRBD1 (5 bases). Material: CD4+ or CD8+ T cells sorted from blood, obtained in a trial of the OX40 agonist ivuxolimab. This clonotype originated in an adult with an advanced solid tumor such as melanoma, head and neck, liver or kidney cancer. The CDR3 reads CASSYRSLGAEKLFF. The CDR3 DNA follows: TGTGCCAGCAGCTACAGGTCCCTAGGGGCTGAAAAACTGTTTTTT.